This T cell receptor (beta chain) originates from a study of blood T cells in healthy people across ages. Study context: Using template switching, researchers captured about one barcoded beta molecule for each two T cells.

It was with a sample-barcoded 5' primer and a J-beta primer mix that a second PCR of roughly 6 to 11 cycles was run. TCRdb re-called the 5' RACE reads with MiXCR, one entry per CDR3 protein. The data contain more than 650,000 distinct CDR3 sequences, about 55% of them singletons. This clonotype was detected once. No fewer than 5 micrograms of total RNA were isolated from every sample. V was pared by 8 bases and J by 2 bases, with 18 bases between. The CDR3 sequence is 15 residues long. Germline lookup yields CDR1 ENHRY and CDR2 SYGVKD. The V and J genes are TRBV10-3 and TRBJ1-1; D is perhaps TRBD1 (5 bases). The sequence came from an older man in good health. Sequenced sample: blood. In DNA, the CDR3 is TGTGCCATCCGACCACCGGGGGGGGGAAACACTGAAGCTTTCTTT. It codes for CAIRPPGGGNTEAFF.